These T cell receptor beta chains were read from a single sample in a study of cytomegalovirus exposure and HLA in healthy donors. Clones were sequenced by immunoSEQ multiplex PCR, and TCRdb holds only the in-frame ones, with some missing. The repertoire consists of under 200,000 clones, with just over 75% occurring once and the leading ten covering 2% to 2.5%. The sequenced material came from PBMCs. All receptors come from a woman in her twenties or thirties in good health and CMV-seropositive. The CDR3 runs from the conserved cysteine through the conserved F or W.

v_call	j_call	cdr3_aa
TRBV6-5	TRBJ1-5	CASSRGQGHNQPQHF
TRBV14	TRBJ1-2	CASSQGGTGANYGYTF
TRBV29-1	TRBJ1-1	CSVGTDPNTEAFF
TRBV9	TRBJ1-4	CASSPGDREGEKLFF
TRBV7-9	TRBJ2-2	CASSLLAGDGAGELFF
TRBV7-2	TRBJ2-2	CASSLHSDRITGELFF
TRBV9	TRBJ1-1	CASSVGHVNTEAFF
TRBV7-9	TRBJ1-4	CASSLGLAANEKLFF
TRBV27	TRBJ2-5	CASSLTEEETQYF
TRBV19	TRBJ2-2	CASSIWGETGELFF
TRBV7-2	TRBJ2-7	CASSYRDTYEQYF
TRBV30	TRBJ1-2	CAWSAREKSGYTF
TRBV7-9	TRBJ1-1	CASSTGREAFF
TRBV10-2	TRBJ2-3	CASRISGGNTDTQYF
TRBV7-9	TRBJ1-1	CASSPGAFRGNTEAFF
TRBV6-1	TRBJ2-7	CASSEAVTGYEQYF
TRBV7-9	TRBJ1-1	CASSFHTRTGDTSGAFF
TRBV4-1	.	CASPKPRGHSYEQYF
TRBV4-3	TRBJ1-1	CASSQGSQGIMNTEAFF
TRBV18	TRBJ1-2	CASSPRDREGYTF
TRBV5-1	TRBJ2-7	CASSIGLADYYEQYF
TRBV9	TRBJ1-2	CASSGGTGESYGYTF
TRBV6-1	TRBJ2-3	CASSERQVSTDTQYF
TRBV28	TRBJ1-3	CGLSSGNTIYF
TRBV9	TRBJ1-1	CASSARQGLNEAFF
TRBV30	TRBJ2-7	CAWSAIFGTGLYEQYF
TRBV5-1	TRBJ2-1	CASSPDRARISYNEQFF
TRBV4-3	TRBJ1-2	CASSLRQGDNYGYTF
TRBV28	TRBJ1-1	CASSRNTEAFF
TRBV4-3	TRBJ1-4	CANSQRDRGGEKLFF
TRBV7-2	TRBJ2-1	CASSEAQVLIYNEQFF
TRBV6-4	TRBJ1-4	CASSDSTGGDEKLFF
TRBV27	TRBJ2-5	CASSTWGLQETQYF
TRBV6-1	TRBJ1-1	CASRYTGTGTEAFF
TRBV5-6	TRBJ1-5	CASSPFGGREGGNQPQHF
TRBV7-8	TRBJ1-4	CASSLIGVREKLFF
TRBV2	TRBJ1-2	CASSEAPTGRYGYTF
TRBV5-1	TRBJ2-3	CASTLGAGSTDTQYF
TRBV7-9	.	CASSTGQGSTSYEQYF
TRBV19	TRBJ1-5	CASRMDSYNQPQHF
TRBV6-5	TRBJ1-1	CASITRGLWTEAFF
TRBV27	TRBJ2-2	CASSFSGSATGELFF
TRBV29-1	TRBJ1-1	CSVVVANTEAFF
TRBV5-1	TRBJ2-1	CASSLAGGSKEQFF
TRBV5-4	TRBJ2-1	CASSLAGQGDHEQFF
TRBV4-3	TRBJ2-7	CASSPDGPGTESYEQYF
TRBV10-1	TRBJ2-3	CASLEGLAGEDTQYF
TRBV19	TRBJ1-5	CASKEDRASNQPQHF
TRBV6-5	TRBJ1-1	CASSYRPKGGETEAFF
TRBV18	TRBJ2-4	CASSPFQDRGLAKNIQYF
TRBV7-9	TRBJ1-6	CASTSSLGVALHF
TRBV5-1	TRBJ2-7	CASSLEEPEQYF
TRBV14	TRBJ1-5	CASSQGLNQPQHF
TRBV11-2	TRBJ2-3	CASSSRTSGVGTDTQYF
TRBV2	TRBJ1-1	CASSSQGNTEAFF
TRBV7-6	TRBJ2-1	CASSLEVSDEQFF